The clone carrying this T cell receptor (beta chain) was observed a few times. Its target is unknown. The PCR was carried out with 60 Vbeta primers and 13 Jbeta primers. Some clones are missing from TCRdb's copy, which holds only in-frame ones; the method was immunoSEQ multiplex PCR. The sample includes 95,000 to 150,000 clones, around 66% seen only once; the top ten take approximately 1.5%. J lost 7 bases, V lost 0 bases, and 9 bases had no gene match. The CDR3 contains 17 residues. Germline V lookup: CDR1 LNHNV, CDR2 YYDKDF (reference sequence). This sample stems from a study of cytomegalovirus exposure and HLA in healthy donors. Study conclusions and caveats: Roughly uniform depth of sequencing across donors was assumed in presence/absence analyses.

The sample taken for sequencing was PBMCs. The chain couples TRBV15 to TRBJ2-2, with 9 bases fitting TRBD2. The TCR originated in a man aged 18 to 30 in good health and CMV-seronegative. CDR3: CATSRDFGTSNIGELFF. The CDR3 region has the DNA TGTGCCACCAGCAGAGATTTTGGGACTAGCAATATCGGGGAGCTGTTTTTT.